The source of this T cell receptor beta chain is a study of blood T cell repertoires in COVID-19. V lost 0 bases to trimming and J lost 2 bases, with 14 bases between them. The CDR3 consists of 16 residues. Germline V gene lookup returns CDR1 LGHNA and CDR2 YNFKEQ. The table came from immunoSEQ multiplex PCR; TCRdb's copy has only in-frame clones and leaves some out. The sample yields 60,000 to 100,000 clones, approximately 90% seen once. The genes are TRBV4-2 and TRBJ2-7; D is unresolved. The sequencing sample was made of peripheral blood. This TCR was sampled from a man aged 50-59 years with active COVID-19. The CDR3 here is CASSQDQVHETYEQYF. CDR3 coding DNA: TGTGCCAGCAGCCAAGACCAGGTGCACGAAACCTACGAGCAGTACTTC.